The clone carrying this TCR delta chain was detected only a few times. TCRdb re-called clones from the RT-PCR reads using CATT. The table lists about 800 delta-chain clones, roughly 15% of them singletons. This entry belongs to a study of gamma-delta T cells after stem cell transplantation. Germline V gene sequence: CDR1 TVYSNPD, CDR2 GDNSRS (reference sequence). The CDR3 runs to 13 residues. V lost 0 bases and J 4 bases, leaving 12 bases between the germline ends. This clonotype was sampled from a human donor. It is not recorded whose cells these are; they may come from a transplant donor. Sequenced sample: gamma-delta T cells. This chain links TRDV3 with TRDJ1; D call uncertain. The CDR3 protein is CAFRGRVLDKLIF. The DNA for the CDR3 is TGTGCCTTTAGGGGTCGGGTCCTCGATAAACTCATCTTT.